Listed below are T cell receptor beta chains from one sample, sequenced in a study of blood T cell repertoires in COVID-19. The table came from immunoSEQ multiplex PCR; TCRdb's copy has only in-frame clones and leaves some out. Among more than 150,000 clones, over 75% were seen once, and the ten largest hold 6% to 7.5%. Sequenced input: PBMCs or T cells enriched from blood (not recorded which). The receptors come from a woman aged 45 to 65 who had recovered from COVID-19. Both conserved end residues are part of each CDR3. A D gene is named only where the DNA matches it firmly. Clone size appears in some rows only: once, few, many, or a class for an expanded clone.

j_gene: TRBJ1-3
len: 14
abundance: NA
d_gene: NA
v_gene: TRBV5-6
CDR3aa: CASSLRGTGNTIYF
CDR3nt: TGTGCCAGCAGCTTGCGGGGGACTGGAAACACCATATATTTT

j_gene: TRBJ2-7
len: 13
abundance: NA
d_gene: TRBD2
v_gene: TRBV29-1
CDR3aa: CSVISGNSYEQYF
CDR3nt: TGCAGCGTGATTAGCGGGAACTCTTACGAGCAGTACTTC

j_gene: TRBJ2-7
len: 17
abundance: NA
d_gene: NA
v_gene: TRBV11-2
CDR3aa: CASSLDPPSGLSYEQYF
CDR3nt: TGTGCCAGCAGCTTAGACCCACCGAGCGGATTATCCTACGAGCAGTACTTC

j_gene: TRBJ2-7
len: 16
abundance: NA
d_gene: TRBD2
v_gene: TRBV5-1
CDR3aa: CASSLLGAGVSYEQYF
CDR3nt: TGCGCCAGCAGCTTGCTCGGGGCGGGGGTCTCCTACGAGCAGTACTTC

j_gene: TRBJ2-5
len: 16
abundance: NA
d_gene: TRBD2
v_gene: TRBV19
CDR3aa: CASSAGLAGGLETQYF
CDR3nt: TGTGCCAGTAGCGCTGGACTAGCGGGAGGTCTAGAGACCCAGTACTTC

j_gene: TRBJ2-5
len: 17
abundance: NA
d_gene: TRBD2
v_gene: TRBV14
CDR3aa: CASSQGWGEAGGETQYF
CDR3nt: TGTGCCAGCAGCCAAGGATGGGGCGAAGCGGGAGGAGAGACCCAGTACTTC

j_gene: TRBJ2-2
len: 14
abundance: NA
d_gene: TRBD1
v_gene: TRBV11-1
CDR3aa: CASTDRGRIGELFF
CDR3nt: TGTGCCAGCACGGACAGGGGGAGAATCGGGGAGCTGTTTTTT

j_gene: TRBJ1-3
len: 15
abundance: NA
d_gene: NA
v_gene: TRBV11-3
CDR3aa: CASSLVGLSGNTIYF
CDR3nt: TGTGCCAGCAGCTTAGTGGGACTCTCTGGAAACACCATATATTTT

j_gene: TRBJ1-1
len: 13
abundance: once
d_gene: NA
v_gene: TRBV16
CDR3aa: CASSQKLNTEAFF
CDR3nt: TGTGCCAGCAGCCAGAAGCTGAACACTGAAGCTTTCTTT

j_gene: TRBJ1-5
len: 15
abundance: NA
d_gene: NA
v_gene: TRBV2
CDR3aa: CASRKTGNSNQPQHF
CDR3nt: TGTGCCAGCAGGAAAACAGGGAATAGCAATCAGCCCCAGCATTTT

j_gene: TRBJ1-1
len: 15
abundance: NA
d_gene: NA
v_gene: TRBV19
CDR3aa: CASSRTGLMNTEAFF
CDR3nt: TGTGCCAGTAGTCGAACTGGTCTGATGAACACTGAAGCTTTCTTT

j_gene: TRBJ2-2
len: 13
abundance: NA
d_gene: TRBD1
v_gene: TRBV5-1
CDR3aa: CASSEQGTGELFF
CDR3nt: TGCGCCAGCAGTGAACAGGGGACCGGGGAGCTGTTTTTT

j_gene: TRBJ1-5
len: 15
abundance: NA
d_gene: NA
v_gene: TRBV6-5
CDR3aa: CASSSGQYSNQPQHF
CDR3nt: TGTGCCAGCAGCTCCGGACAATATAGCAATCAGCCCCAGCATTTT

j_gene: TRBJ2-7
len: 13
abundance: NA
d_gene: NA
v_gene: TRBV7-3
CDR3aa: CASSLLVNSEQYF
CDR3nt: TGTGCCAGCAGCTTACTTGTAAACAGCGAGCAGTACTTC

j_gene: TRBJ1-1
len: 17
abundance: NA
d_gene: TRBD1
v_gene: TRBV29-1
CDR3aa: CSVEPPGTGPSEGEAFF
CDR3nt: TGCAGCGTTGAACCGCCCGGGACAGGGCCATCTGAGGGTGAAGCTTTCTTT

j_gene: TRBJ2-4
len: 12
abundance: NA
d_gene: TRBD2
v_gene: TRBV6-5
CDR3aa: CASTGRANIQYF
CDR3nt: TGTGCCAGCACCGGGAGGGCCAACATTCAGTACTTC

j_gene: TRBJ2-2
len: 18
abundance: NA
d_gene: TRBD2
v_gene: TRBV28
CDR3aa: CASSSRPSAGRGTGELFF
CDR3nt: TGTGCCAGCAGTTCCCGCCCGTCAGCGGGGAGGGGAACCGGGGAGCTGTTTTTT

j_gene: TRBJ2-1
len: 19
abundance: NA
d_gene: TRBD2
v_gene: TRBV5-1
CDR3aa: CASSLRGTSDWPSYNEQFF
CDR3nt: TGCGCCAGCAGCTTGCGGGGGACTAGCGATTGGCCCTCCTACAATGAGCAGTTCTTC

j_gene: TRBJ1-3
len: 15
abundance: NA
d_gene: NA
v_gene: TRBV6-2/TRBV6-3
CDR3aa: CASSDRLNSGNTIYF
CDR3nt: TGTGCCAGCAGCGACAGGTTAAACTCTGGAAACACCATATATTTT

j_gene: TRBJ2-7
len: 15
abundance: NA
d_gene: TRBD2
v_gene: TRBV19
CDR3aa: CASTTLAGGRNEQYF
CDR3nt: TGTGCCAGTACCACACTAGCGGGAGGACGAAACGAGCAGTACTTC

j_gene: TRBJ2-7
len: 15
abundance: NA
d_gene: NA
v_gene: TRBV2
CDR3aa: CASSGWAGIGHEQYF
CDR3nt: TGTGCCAGCAGTGGGTGGGCAGGGATAGGCCACGAGCAGTACTTC

j_gene: TRBJ2-1
len: 17
abundance: NA
d_gene: TRBD1
v_gene: TRBV28
CDR3aa: CASSSVRWDRAYNEQFF
CDR3nt: TGTGCCAGCAGTTCGGTGAGATGGGACAGGGCCTACAATGAGCAGTTCTTC

j_gene: TRBJ2-7
len: 16
abundance: few
d_gene: NA
v_gene: TRBV9
CDR3aa: CASSHPGGKMGYEQYF
CDR3nt: TGTGCCAGCAGCCACCCTGGGGGGAAAATGGGCTACGAGCAGTACTTC

j_gene: TRBJ2-3
len: 14
abundance: NA
d_gene: NA
v_gene: TRBV5-1
CDR3aa: CASSLNRDTDTQYF
CDR3nt: TGCGCCAGCAGCTTAAACAGGGACACAGATACGCAGTATTTT

j_gene: TRBJ2-1
len: 16
abundance: NA
d_gene: TRBD2
v_gene: TRBV7-2
CDR3aa: CASARPGLAGGIEQFF
CDR3nt: TGTGCCAGCGCCAGACCGGGACTAGCGGGAGGGATTGAGCAGTTCTTC

j_gene: TRBJ2-7
len: 14
abundance: NA
d_gene: NA
v_gene: TRBV5-1
CDR3aa: CASSLGGQSYEQYF
CDR3nt: TGCGCCAGCAGCTTGGGCGGTCAGAGCTACGAGCAGTACTTC

j_gene: TRBJ2-7
len: 16
abundance: NA
d_gene: TRBD2
v_gene: TRBV15
CDR3aa: CATSPGRLAGLKEQYF
CDR3nt: TGTGCCACCAGCCCAGGTCGGCTAGCGGGACTGAAAGAGCAGTACTTC

j_gene: TRBJ1-1
len: 15
abundance: NA
d_gene: NA
v_gene: TRBV10-1
CDR3aa: CASSESGERGTEAFF
CDR3nt: TGCGCCAGCAGTGAGTCCGGAGAGAGAGGGACTGAAGCTTTCTTT

j_gene: TRBJ1-6
len: 11
abundance: NA
d_gene: NA
v_gene: TRBV12-3/TRBV12-4
CDR3aa: CASSPGGPLHF
CDR3nt: TGTGCCAGCAGTCCGGGTGGGCCCCTCCACTTT

j_gene: TRBJ2-1
len: 11
abundance: once
d_gene: NA
v_gene: TRBV12-3/TRBV12-4
CDR3aa: CASSFSEEQFF
CDR3nt: TGTGCCAGCAGTTTTTCGGAGGAGCAGTTCTTC

j_gene: TRBJ2-3
len: 19
abundance: NA
d_gene: TRBD2
v_gene: TRBV5-1
CDR3aa: CASSLLREAHRTGTDTQYF
CDR3nt: TGCGCCAGCAGCTTGCTCCGGGAGGCCCACCGCACCGGCACAGATACGCAGTATTTT

j_gene: TRBJ1-6
len: 15
abundance: NA
d_gene: TRBD1
v_gene: TRBV4-1
CDR3aa: CASSPTGGWYSPLHF
CDR3nt: TGCGCCAGCAGCCCCACAGGGGGCTGGTATTCACCCCTCCACTTT

j_gene: TRBJ1-2
len: 12
abundance: NA
d_gene: NA
v_gene: TRBV4-2
CDR3aa: CASSHEEYGYTF
CDR3nt: TGTGCCAGCAGCCATGAGGAGTATGGCTACACCTTC

j_gene: TRBJ1-1
len: 12
abundance: NA
d_gene: NA
v_gene: TRBV19
CDR3aa: CASKGRGPEAFF
CDR3nt: TGTGCCAGCAAGGGCAGGGGCCCTGAAGCTTTCTTT

j_gene: TRBJ2-3
len: 13
abundance: NA
d_gene: NA
v_gene: TRBV27
CDR3aa: CASRRASTDTQYF
CDR3nt: TGTGCCAGCAGACGCGCTAGCACAGATACGCAGTATTTT

j_gene: TRBJ1-1
len: 13
abundance: NA
d_gene: NA
v_gene: TRBV25-1
CDR3aa: CASSEEVDTEAFF
CDR3nt: TGTGCCAGCAGTGAAGAGGTGGACACTGAAGCTTTCTTT

j_gene: TRBJ1-2
len: 15
abundance: NA
d_gene: TRBD1
v_gene: TRBV18
CDR3aa: CASSPMGQGYYGYTF
CDR3nt: TGTGCCAGCTCACCAATGGGACAGGGCTACTATGGCTACACCTTC

j_gene: TRBJ2-1
len: 16
abundance: NA
d_gene: NA
v_gene: TRBV18
CDR3aa: CASSPPGLGSYNEQFF
CDR3nt: TGTGCCAGCTCACCACCGGGACTCGGGTCATACAATGAGCAGTTCTTC

j_gene: TRBJ1-2
len: 14
abundance: NA
d_gene: TRBD1
v_gene: TRBV6-5
CDR3aa: CASSYLDRAGGYTF
CDR3nt: TGTGCCAGCAGTTACCTGGACAGGGCGGGAGGCTACACCTTC

j_gene: TRBJ1-2
len: 15
abundance: NA
d_gene: NA
v_gene: TRBV10-2
CDR3aa: CASRDTGSSAYGYTF
CDR3nt: TGCGCCAGCAGGGATACAGGGTCGTCGGCTTATGGCTACACCTTC

j_gene: TRBJ1-2
len: 15
abundance: NA
d_gene: NA
v_gene: TRBV7-2
CDR3aa: CASSPEGGDLGGYTF
CDR3nt: TGTGCCAGCAGCCCCGAGGGCGGGGATTTAGGTGGCTACACCTTC

j_gene: TRBJ1-6
len: 15
abundance: once
d_gene: TRBD1
v_gene: TRBV7-2
CDR3aa: CASSLARGRNSPLHF
CDR3nt: TGTGCCAGCAGCTTAGCCAGGGGGCGGAATTCACCCCTCCACTTT

j_gene: TRBJ1-4
len: 13
abundance: NA
d_gene: NA
v_gene: TRBV29-1
CDR3aa: CSVGTAPNEKLFF
CDR3nt: TGCAGCGTTGGAACAGCCCCTAATGAAAAACTGTTTTTT

j_gene: TRBJ2-5
len: 14
abundance: NA
d_gene: NA
v_gene: TRBV2
CDR3aa: CASRVREYQETQYF
CDR3nt: TGTGCCAGCAGGGTGAGGGAATACCAAGAGACCCAGTACTTC

j_gene: TRBJ2-7
len: 15
abundance: NA
d_gene: TRBD2
v_gene: TRBV5-1
CDR3aa: CASSLELAGGHEQYF
CDR3nt: TGCGCCAGCAGCTTGGAACTAGCGGGGGGCCACGAGCAGTACTTC

j_gene: TRBJ1-1
len: 12
abundance: once
d_gene: NA
v_gene: TRBV18
CDR3aa: CASSPYTGEAFF
CDR3nt: TGTGCCAGCTCACCATATACAGGTGAAGCTTTCTTT

j_gene: TRBJ2-7
len: 15
abundance: NA
d_gene: TRBD2
v_gene: TRBV6-4
CDR3aa: CASTPGQSGNYEQYF
CDR3nt: TGTGCCAGCACTCCGGGCCAGAGCGGGAACTACGAGCAGTACTTC

j_gene: TRBJ2-7
len: 17
abundance: NA
d_gene: TRBD1
v_gene: TRBV18
CDR3aa: CASSRTGVSSWAYEQYF
CDR3nt: TGTGCCAGCTCCCGGACAGGGGTCTCCTCCTGGGCCTACGAGCAGTACTTC

j_gene: TRBJ2-2
len: 13
abundance: once
d_gene: NA
v_gene: TRBV6-6
CDR3aa: CASRALDSGELFF
CDR3nt: TGTGCCAGCAGGGCCTTGGACAGCGGGGAGCTGTTTTTT

j_gene: TRBJ1-1
len: 14
abundance: NA
d_gene: NA
v_gene: TRBV5-4
CDR3aa: CASSLESRDTEAFF
CDR3nt: TGTGCCAGCAGCTTGGAGTCCAGGGACACTGAAGCTTTCTTT

j_gene: TRBJ2-1
len: 15
abundance: NA
d_gene: TRBD2
v_gene: TRBV5-1
CDR3aa: CASSLEASGGNEQFF
CDR3nt: TGCGCCAGCAGCTTGGAGGCTAGCGGGGGCAATGAGCAGTTCTTC

j_gene: TRBJ2-7
len: 16
abundance: NA
d_gene: NA
v_gene: TRBV5-8
CDR3aa: CASSSRVGRTPTQQYF
CDR3nt: TGTGCCAGCAGCTCGCGCGTGGGGCGAACACCCACGCAGCAGTACTTC

j_gene: TRBJ1-2
len: 15
abundance: NA
d_gene: NA
v_gene: TRBV27
CDR3aa: CASSFAALPGYGYTF
CDR3nt: TGTGCCAGCAGTTTCGCGGCCCTTCCGGGGTATGGCTACACCTTC

j_gene: TRBJ1-6
len: 15
abundance: once
d_gene: TRBD1
v_gene: TRBV11-2
CDR3aa: CASSLEGQGNSPLHF
CDR3nt: TGTGCCAGCAGCTTAGAGGGACAGGGTAATTCACCCCTCCACTTT

j_gene: TRBJ2-5
len: 14
abundance: NA
d_gene: NA
v_gene: TRBV18
CDR3aa: CASSPNGIQETQYF
CDR3nt: TGTGCCAGCTCTCCCAATGGCATCCAAGAGACCCAGTACTTC

j_gene: TRBJ2-3
len: 14
abundance: NA
d_gene: TRBD2
v_gene: TRBV5-1
CDR3aa: CASSWEGTTDTQYF
CDR3nt: TGCGCCAGCAGCTGGGAGGGTACCACAGATACGCAGTATTTT

j_gene: TRBJ2-1
len: 16
abundance: NA
d_gene: TRBD2
v_gene: TRBV27
CDR3aa: CASSRRLAESYNEQFF
CDR3nt: TGTGCCAGCAGTAGACGACTAGCTGAGTCCTACAATGAGCAGTTCTTC

j_gene: TRBJ2-2
len: 13
abundance: NA
d_gene: NA
v_gene: TRBV6-6
CDR3aa: CASKSGNTGELFF
CDR3nt: TGTGCCAGCAAATCGGGGAACACCGGGGAGCTGTTTTTT

j_gene: TRBJ2-7
len: 17
abundance: NA
d_gene: TRBD2
v_gene: TRBV7-8
CDR3aa: CASSQTRLAGGGYEQYF
CDR3nt: TGTGCCAGCAGTCAAACTCGACTAGCGGGAGGAGGCTACGAGCAGTACTTC

j_gene: TRBJ1-4
len: 15
abundance: NA
d_gene: TRBD1
v_gene: TRBV28
CDR3aa: CASSALGTGSEKLFF
CDR3nt: TGTGCCAGCAGCGCCCTCGGGACAGGGAGTGAAAAACTGTTTTTT